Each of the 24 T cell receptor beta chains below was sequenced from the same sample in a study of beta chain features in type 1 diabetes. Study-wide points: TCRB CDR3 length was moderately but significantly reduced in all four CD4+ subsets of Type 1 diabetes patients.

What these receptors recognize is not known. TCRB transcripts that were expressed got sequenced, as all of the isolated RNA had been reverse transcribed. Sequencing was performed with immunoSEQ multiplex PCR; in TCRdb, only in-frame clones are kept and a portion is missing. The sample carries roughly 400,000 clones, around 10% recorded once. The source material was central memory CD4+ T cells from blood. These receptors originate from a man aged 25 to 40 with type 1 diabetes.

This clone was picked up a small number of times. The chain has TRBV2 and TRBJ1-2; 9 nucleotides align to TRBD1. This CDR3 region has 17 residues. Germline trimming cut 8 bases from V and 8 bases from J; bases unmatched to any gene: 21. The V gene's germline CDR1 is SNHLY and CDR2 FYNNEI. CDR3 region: CASVTGQGAGGTGGYTF. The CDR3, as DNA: TGTGCCAGCGTTACGGGACAGGGAGCGGGTGGAACTGGGGGCTACACCTTC.

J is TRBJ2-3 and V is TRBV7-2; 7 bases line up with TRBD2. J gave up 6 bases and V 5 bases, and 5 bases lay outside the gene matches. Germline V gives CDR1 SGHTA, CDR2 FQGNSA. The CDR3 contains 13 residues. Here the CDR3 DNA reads TGTGCCAGCAGCAAACGGACTAGGGATACGCAGTATTTT. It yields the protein CASSKRTRDTQYF.

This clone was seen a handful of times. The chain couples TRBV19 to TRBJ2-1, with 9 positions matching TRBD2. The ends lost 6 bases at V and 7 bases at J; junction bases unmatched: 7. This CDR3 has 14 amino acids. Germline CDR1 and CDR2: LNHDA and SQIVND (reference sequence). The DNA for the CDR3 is TGTGCCAGTAGAAGCGGGAGGACGGCAAATGAGCAGTTCTTC. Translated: CASRSGRTANEQFF.

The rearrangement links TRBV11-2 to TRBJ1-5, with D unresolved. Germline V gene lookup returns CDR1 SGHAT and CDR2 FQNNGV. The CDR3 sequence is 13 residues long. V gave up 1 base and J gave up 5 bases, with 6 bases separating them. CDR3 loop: CASSLAGYQPQHF. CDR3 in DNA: TGTGCCAGCAGCTTAGCCGGGTATCAGCCCCAGCATTTT.

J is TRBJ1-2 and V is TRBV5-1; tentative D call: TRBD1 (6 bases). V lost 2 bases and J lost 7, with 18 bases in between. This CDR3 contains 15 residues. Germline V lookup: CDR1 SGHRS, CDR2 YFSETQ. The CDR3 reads CASSFSEGVVSGYTF. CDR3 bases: TGCGCCAGCAGCTTCAGCGAGGGGGTCGTATCTGGCTACACCTTC.

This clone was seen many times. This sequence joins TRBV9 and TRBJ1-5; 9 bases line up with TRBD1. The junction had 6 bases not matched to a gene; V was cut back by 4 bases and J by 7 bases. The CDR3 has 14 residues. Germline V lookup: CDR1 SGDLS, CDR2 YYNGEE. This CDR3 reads CASSLGTGTQPQHF. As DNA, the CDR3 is TGTGCCAGCAGCCTCGGGACAGGGACACAGCCCCAGCATTTT.

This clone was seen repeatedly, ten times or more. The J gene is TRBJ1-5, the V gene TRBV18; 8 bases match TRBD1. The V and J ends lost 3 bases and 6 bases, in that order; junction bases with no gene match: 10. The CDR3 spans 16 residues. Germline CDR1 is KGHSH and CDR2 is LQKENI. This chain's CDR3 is CASSPPGAGGLQPQHF. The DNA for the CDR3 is TGTGCCAGCTCACCCCCCGGGGCAGGGGGCCTTCAGCCCCAGCATTTT.

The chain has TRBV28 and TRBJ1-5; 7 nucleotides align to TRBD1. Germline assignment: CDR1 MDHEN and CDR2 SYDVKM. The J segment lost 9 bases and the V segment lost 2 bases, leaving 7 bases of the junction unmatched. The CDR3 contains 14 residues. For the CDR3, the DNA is TGTGCCAGCAGTTTAGGGACAGCCCAACGGCCCCAGCATTTT. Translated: CASSLGTAQRPQHF.

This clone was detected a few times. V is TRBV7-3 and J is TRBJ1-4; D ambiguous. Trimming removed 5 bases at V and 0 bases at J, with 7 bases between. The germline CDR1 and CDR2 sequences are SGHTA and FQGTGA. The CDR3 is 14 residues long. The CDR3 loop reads CASSPIATNEKLFF. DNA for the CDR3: TGTGCCAGCAGCCCGATCGCAACTAATGAAAAACTGTTTTTT.

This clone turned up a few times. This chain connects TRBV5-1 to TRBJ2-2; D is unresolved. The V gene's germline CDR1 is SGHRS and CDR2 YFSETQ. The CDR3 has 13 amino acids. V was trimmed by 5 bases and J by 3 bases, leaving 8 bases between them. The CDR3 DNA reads TGCGCCAGCAGTCAGGCGGACACCGGGGAGCTGTTTTTT. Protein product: CASSQADTGELFF.

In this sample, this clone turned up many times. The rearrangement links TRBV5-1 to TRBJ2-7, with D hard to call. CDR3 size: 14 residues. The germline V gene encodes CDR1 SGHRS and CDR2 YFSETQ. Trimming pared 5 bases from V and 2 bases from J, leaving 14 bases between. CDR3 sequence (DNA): TGCGCCAGCAGAACCACCTCGGGTACCTACGAGCAGTACTTC. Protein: CASRTTSGTYEQYF.

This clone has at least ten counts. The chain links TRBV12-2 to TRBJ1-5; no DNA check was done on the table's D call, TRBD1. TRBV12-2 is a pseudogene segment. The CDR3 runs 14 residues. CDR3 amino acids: CASRLTGLAQPQHF. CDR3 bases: TGTGCAAGTCGCCTTACAGGGTTAGCTCAGCCCCAGCATTTT.

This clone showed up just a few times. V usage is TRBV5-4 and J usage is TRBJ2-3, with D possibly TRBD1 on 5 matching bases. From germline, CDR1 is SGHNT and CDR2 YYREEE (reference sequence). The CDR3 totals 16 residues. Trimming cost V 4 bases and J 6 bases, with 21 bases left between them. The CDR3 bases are TGTGCCAGCAGCCAAGATCAGGCAGGGAAGGGGGATACGCAGTATTTT. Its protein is CASSQDQAGKGDTQYF. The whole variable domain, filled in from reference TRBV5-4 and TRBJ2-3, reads ETGVTQSPTHLIKTRGQQVTLRCSSQSGHNTVSWYQQALGQGPQFIFQYYREEENGRGNFPPRFSGLQFPNYSSELNVNALELDDSALYLCASSQDQAGKGDTQYFGPGTRLTVL.

The chain's CDR3 is CASRGMNSGQKYEQYF. In DNA form, the CDR3 reads TGTGCCAGCAGGGGCATGAACTCGGGACAGAAGTACGAGCAGTACTTC. The chain employs TRBV6-6 and TRBJ2-5; 7 bases align to TRBD1. The DNA end favors TRBJ2-7, so the J call may be wrong. In germline, CDR1 is MNHNY, CDR2 SVGAGI (reference sequence). The CDR3 spans 16 residues.

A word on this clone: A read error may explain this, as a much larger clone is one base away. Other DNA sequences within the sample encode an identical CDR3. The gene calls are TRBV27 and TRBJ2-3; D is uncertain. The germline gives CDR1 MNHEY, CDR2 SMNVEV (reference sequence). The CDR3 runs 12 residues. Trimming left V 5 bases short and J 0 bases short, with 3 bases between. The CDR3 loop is CASSPSTDTQYF. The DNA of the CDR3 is TGTGCCAGCAGTCCTAGCACAGATACGCAGTATTTT.

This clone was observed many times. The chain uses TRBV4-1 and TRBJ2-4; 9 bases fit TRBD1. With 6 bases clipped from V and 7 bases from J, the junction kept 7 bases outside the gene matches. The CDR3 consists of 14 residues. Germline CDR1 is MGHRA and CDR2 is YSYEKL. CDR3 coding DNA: TGCGCCAGCAGTCAGGGACAGGGATGGAACATTCAGTACTTC. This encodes CASSQGQGWNIQYF.

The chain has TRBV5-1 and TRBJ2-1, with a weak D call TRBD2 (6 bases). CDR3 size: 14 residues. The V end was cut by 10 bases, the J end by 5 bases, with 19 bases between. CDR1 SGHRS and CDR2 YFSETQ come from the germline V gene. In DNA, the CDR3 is TGCGCCTCGACTTGGGGGGAGTTAGACAATGAGCAGTTCTTC. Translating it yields CASTWGELDNEQFF.

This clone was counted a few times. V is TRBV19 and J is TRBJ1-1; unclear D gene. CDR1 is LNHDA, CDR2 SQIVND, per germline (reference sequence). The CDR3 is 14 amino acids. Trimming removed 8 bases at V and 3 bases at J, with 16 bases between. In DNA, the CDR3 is TGTGCCAGTTCTCCCCCACGTCTGTACACTGAAGCTTTCTTT. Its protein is CASSPPRLYTEAFF.

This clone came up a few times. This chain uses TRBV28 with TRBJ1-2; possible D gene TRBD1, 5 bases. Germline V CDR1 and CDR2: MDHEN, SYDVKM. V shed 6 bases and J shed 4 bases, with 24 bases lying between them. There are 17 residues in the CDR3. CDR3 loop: CASRPNRDSISSYGYTF. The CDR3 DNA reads TGTGCCAGCAGGCCTAATCGGGACTCCATTTCAAGCTATGGCTACACCTTC.

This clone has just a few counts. This CDR3 is CASSLARGGELFF. CDR3 nucleotides: TGTGCCAGCAGCTTGGCCCGTGGCGGGGAGCTGTTTTTT. The gene calls are TRBV11-2 and TRBJ2-2; no firm D call. Germline CDR1 is SGHAT and CDR2 is FQNNGV. This CDR3 contains 13 residues. Between the trimmed V and J ends, which lost 3 bases and 7 bases, there was a span of 9 bases. Filled out from reference TRBV11-2 and TRBJ2-2, the complete variable domain reads EAGVAQSPRYKIIEKRQSVAFWCNPISGHATLYWYQQILGQGPKLLIQFQNNGVVDDSQLPKDRFSAERLKGVDSTLKIQPAKLEDSAVYLCASSLARGGELFFGEGSRLTVL.

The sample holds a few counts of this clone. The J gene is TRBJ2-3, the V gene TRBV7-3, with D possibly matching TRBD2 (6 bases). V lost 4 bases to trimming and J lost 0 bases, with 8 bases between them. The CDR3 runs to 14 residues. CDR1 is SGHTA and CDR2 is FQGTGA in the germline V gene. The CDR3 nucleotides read TGTGCCAGCAGCTCTGGGACTAGCACAGATACGCAGTATTTT. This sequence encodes CASSSGTSTDTQYF.

The CDR3 DNA follows: TGTGCCAGCACCGAGGGCAGGGGTCTGACGGGGGCCAACGTCCTGACTTTC. Translation: CASTEGRGLTGANVLTF. The chain couples TRBV2 to TRBJ2-6, with TRBD1 as a possible D gene (6 bases). CDR3 length equals 17 residues. The germline CDR1 and CDR2 sequences are SNHLY and FYNNEI. V lost 7 bases and J 4 bases, leaving 20 bases between the germline ends.

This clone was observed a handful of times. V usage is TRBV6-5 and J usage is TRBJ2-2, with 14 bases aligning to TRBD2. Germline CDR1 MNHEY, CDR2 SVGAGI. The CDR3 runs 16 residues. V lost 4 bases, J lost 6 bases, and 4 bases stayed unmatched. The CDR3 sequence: CASSSGTSGRSGELFF. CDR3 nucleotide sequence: TGTGCCAGCAGTTCCGGGACTAGCGGGAGATCCGGGGAGCTGTTTTTT.

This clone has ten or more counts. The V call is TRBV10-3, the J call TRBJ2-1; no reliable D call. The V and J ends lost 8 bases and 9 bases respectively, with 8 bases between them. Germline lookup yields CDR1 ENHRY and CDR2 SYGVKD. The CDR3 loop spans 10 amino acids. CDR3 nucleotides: TGTGCCATCGGGGATGGTGAGCAGTTCTTC. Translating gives CAIGDGEQFF.